This T cell receptor (beta chain) is drawn from a study of cytomegalovirus exposure and HLA in healthy donors (dated by TCRdb to the late 2010s). Study-wide context: In an earlier analysis of roughly 500 of the donors, under 300 Gb of sequence data and 95 million to 130 million unique TCR beta sequences from 150 million to 200 million T cells were reported. Around 330 gigabases of sequencing data and roughly 81 million unique TCR sequences made up an early release that covered fewer than 650 HLA-typed donors. Among the roughly 390 genotyped donors, approximately 81% belonged to the genetic ancestry cluster associated with self-reported Caucasian donors. The study aimed to test whether signatures of past pathogen exposure could be identified by cataloging public T cell receptors. The T cell repertoires of 700 or so subjects were profiled by immunosequencing and related to cytomegalovirus serostatus. Along with the roughly 670-subject first cohort, a separate validation cohort of around 120 different subjects was used. The study combined high-throughput TCR immunosequencing, statistical association of individual TCRs with disease status, and machine learning to predict cytomegalovirus infection status. In a later analysis, previously published TCR beta repertoires from several hundred donors were re-analyzed and high-resolution HLA genotyping was added so that TCR occurrence patterns could be studied. Rather than using new phenotypic data, the later analysis identified candidate immune exposures from TCR beta sequences and from how often those sequences occurred across donors. To decide whether each TCR beta V gene segment behaved as functional or pseudogenic, an earlier analysis of some 600 of the donors relied on high-throughput TCR beta sequencing. Donor age, sex, ethnicity and CMV serostatus were compiled alongside the repertoire data. In a later genetic analysis, genome-wide SNP genotypes for about three fifths of the 666 donors were used, and that subset was treated as a discovery cohort. Every repertoire in the discovery cohort had been generated on one and the same sequencing platform. Class I and class II HLA loci were covered by the typing at four-digit resolution. Typing coverage varied by locus: 629-630 donors for A, B, C, DRB1 and DQB1; about 520 for DQA1; over 600 for DPA1; roughly 450 for DPB1. A handful of DR-DQ haplotypes were handled as single units for association and clustering because linkage in the cohort was strong. Among around 400 genotyped donors of the cohort, an average of approximately 240,000 unique TCR beta nucleotide sequences were sequenced per donor, roughly a sixth of them non-productive. Broader findings and caveats from the paper: In this cohort, only TCR beta chains were sequenced, and detectable features were limited by the absence of alpha or paired-chain data. According to a later analysis, TCR association rates differed among HLA loci, with DRB1 alleles showing the most associated TCRs and HLA-C alleles showing the fewest. The earlier analysis of 587 of the donors excluded 15 to 20 rarely observed V segments, including chromosome 9 orphons, because counts were too low. According to a later analysis, most CMV-associated TCR beta chains appeared to be HLA-restricted, and the HLA associations seemed to be driven largely by CMV exposure. A further reported finding was that TCR beta sequences accurately predicted the HLA-A and HLA-B alleles for most subjects in the first cohort. Roughly uniform sequencing depth across donors was assumed in presence/absence analyses, although this assumption may not hold. V-gene and J-gene trimming of TCR beta chains was associated with a missense DCLRE1C variant in a later genetic analysis, and the association was replicated in an independent cohort. The classifier was reported to diagnose cytomegalovirus status with high specificity and sensitivity in both the original cohort and the validation cohort. When HLA alleles, especially DR and DQ, strongly co-occurred, TCR associations were difficult to assign to individual alleles. Broadly in line with IMGT annotations, most TCR beta V segments showed up in productive rearrangements about 87% or about 30% of the time in an earlier analysis of around 600 of the donors. Some IMGT-functional V segments, including TRBV6-2 and TRBV6-3, could not be told apart with the 87-base-pair reads, so those segments were excluded. Specific HLA alleles were associated with about 17,000 TCR beta sequences at a false discovery rate of 0.05 in a later analysis. Linkage disequilibrium might explain the correlated functional status among segregating V segments, but an unknown experimental factor could not be ruled out. In a later analysis, HLA-associated TCR beta chains showed more clonal expansion and lower generation probabilities than non-associated chains that were equally common. In vitro tests confirmed that a few of the cytomegalovirus-associated TCR beta chains recognize cytomegalovirus antigens. While some public TCRs were present in many individuals, most TCR sequences turned up only very rarely across donors. According to a later genetic analysis, donors in an Asian-associated ancestry cluster had fewer N-insertions in productive TCRs than the approximately 650-donor mean. According to a later analysis, parvovirus B19, influenza, CMV and Epstein-Barr virus appeared linked to several top co-occurrence clusters. The authors suggested that the approach could potentially be extended to other disease states and immunological phenotypes. A total of 164 TCR beta chains were listed by the study as associated with cytomegalovirus. A cluster of highly shared sequence variants was judged likely to be a technical artifact of the sequencing pipeline. Immune exposure information for the cohort was limited to CMV serostatus. Because HLA typing was missing for some donors at each locus, association tests included only the typed subset.

Library creation used the immunoSEQ multiplex PCR assay. For the multiplex PCR, a mixture combining 60 forward primers for TCR Vbeta segments and 13 reverse primers for TCR Jbeta segments was used. Amplification of the CDR3 region of rearranged TCR beta genes was performed with a multiplex PCR assay on genomic DNA. The Illumina HiSeq System was used to sequence the amplified TCR beta libraries as 87-base-pair reads. As for how the authors treated the data: A later analysis tallied 70 million to 100 million unique TCR beta chains across the 700 or so repertoires, and some 10 million of those chains were shared by two or more donors. A nearest-neighbor algorithm error-corrected the raw reads and collapsed the reads into unique sequences, merging closely related sequences to remove PCR and sequencing errors. CDR3 sequences were aligned to IMGT reference sequences to assign V, D and J gene segments. For a sequence to be retained, a match of at least six nucleotides to both a V gene segment and a J gene segment was required. A rearrangement was called productive if the CDR3 had no stop codons and remained in frame with V and J, and every other rearrangement was called non-productive. CDR3 was defined by IMGT convention, running from the second conserved V-encoded cysteine to the conserved J-encoded phenylalanine. The earlier analysis of approximately 590 of the donors excluded any sequence lacking an unambiguous match to a single V gene segment. An earlier analysis of over 450 of the donors classified V segments as functional when productive rearrangements were above 56.7% and as segregating when the standard deviation between donors was above 5%. A statistical classification framework was built to diagnose cytomegalovirus status from the catalog of TCR beta chain sequences. V and J gene assignment, in a later analysis, came from comparing TCR nucleotide sequences with IMGT/GENE-DB human TR gene sequences. A later analysis assigned CDR3 sequences and most-parsimonious VDJ recombination scenarios with the TCRdist pipeline. In a later analysis, each TCR beta chain was defined by its CDR3 amino acid sequence together with its V-gene family, and reads without a unique V-gene family were excluded. As a way to deal with suspected cross-contamination and a sequencing artifact, a later analysis dropped 450 to 600 nucleotide sequences that were highly shared and had low generation probability. A later analysis calculated a clonal expansion index for each public chain from normalized within-repertoire ranks of inferred template counts. Generation probabilities in a later analysis came from a VDJ recombination model fitted to out-of-frame rearrangements, and those results were checked against IGoR. In a later analysis, hypergeometric tests were used to score TCR-TCR, TCR-HLA and TCR-CMV co-occurrence, with a repertoire-size bias correction applied to TCR pairs. A later analysis estimated false discovery rates by permuting HLA or CMV assignments 20 times. In a later analysis, co-occurring TCRs were grouped with DBSCAN, and TCRdist sequence similarity was added when clustering was performed within HLA-allele-positive subsets. Repertoires with fewer than 30,000 or more than 120,000 public chains, plus five repertoires with anomalous nucleotide sharing, were excluded from co-occurrence clustering. The clones in this table, taken by TCRdb from immuneACCESS, are in-frame only. Not every clone is retained; where verified, under half of the shortfall comes from an unresolved V gene, and the cause of the rest is unknown. Clone size and the V and J calls come from that table; the DNA yielded D and trimming. The sample profile shows 90,000 to 150,000 clones; roughly 80% of them were found once. 2.7% of the sample comes from the top ten.

With respect to this clone: Its specific antigen is unknown. No much larger clone is present one base from it, and per-base qualities are unavailable.

Its CDR3 holds 16 amino acids, cysteine through phenylalanine. CDR3 DNA is the only sequence kept; it has 48 bases, read in frame from the first base. CDR1 is given as SNHLY and CDR2 as FYNNEI, both from the germline V gene. Unmatched junction bases come to 4, with V trimmed by 7 bases and J by 0 bases. The cohort comprised hundreds of healthy bone marrow donors. At the time of sampling, every cohort member was nominally healthy, though immune exposures that went unrecorded were likely present. The donor tested CMV seronegative and was one of the 352 seronegative cohort members. A peripheral blood sample was provided by each donor, and peripheral blood mononuclear cells were used for TCR beta sequencing. The Qiagen DNeasy Blood Extraction Kit was used to extract genomic DNA from the blood cell samples.

Recombination connected TRBV2 to TRBJ2-1, with 12 bases matching TRBD2. Sequencing was carried out using PBMCs. The receptor was isolated from a female donor in good health and CMV-seronegative. The CDR3 region has the sequence CASKLAGGSSYNEQFF. At the DNA level, the sequence is TGTGCCAGCAAACTAGCGGGGGGAAGCTCCTACAATGAGCAGTTCTTC.